The table lists the clone carrying this T cell receptor beta chain with a few counts. The CDR3 consists of 15 residues. The ends lost 3 bases at V and 10 bases at J; junction bases unmatched: 9. Germline values: CDR1 SGHRS, CDR2 YFSETQ. Measured with immunoSEQ multiplex PCR; TCRdb has only the in-frame clones, and not every one. The table has over 250,000 clones, approximately 83% seen once. These data come from a study of blood T cell repertoires in COVID-19. This chain joins TRBV5-1 and TRBJ1-6; 8 bases line up with TRBD1. This receptor was obtained from a woman aged 65 to 85 with acute or convalescent COVID-19. The sequencing sample was made of peripheral blood. The CDR3 DNA reads as TGCGCCAGCAGCTCCGGACAGGGAGGAGAGTCACCCCTCCACTTT. Its protein product is CASSSGQGGESPLHF.